What follows is one T cell receptor beta chain and its context. Antigen: not known. Germline CDR1 SGHAT, CDR2 FQDESV (reference sequence). The CDR3 is 15 amino acids. V lost 5 bases, J lost 7 bases, and 13 bases stayed unmatched. This sample was taken from a study of T cell repertoires in cytomegalovirus infection. Overall study context: Matching HLA type and CMV infection were both indicated by public TCR beta signatures.

TCRdb used MiXCR to reprocess the reads, holding one entry per CDR3 protein. This sample carries under 850,000 distinct CDR3 sequences, roughly 35% of them seen once, and the ten largest clones take around 2.8%. Study outcomes and limitations: Adding up the frequency of public TCR beta families identified people who carried CMV plus the relevant HLA. The ex vivo response was dominated by HLA-C-restricted CMV-specific TCR beta clonotypes.

What was sequenced was PBMCs. This clonotype originated in a human donor in good health (CMV status not recorded). Some clones in this sample may be carry-over from other donors' samples. This rearrangement joins TRBV11-1 to TRBJ1-2; 7 nucleotides agree with TRBD1. For the CDR3, the DNA is TGTGCCAGCAGCCACGGGACAGCCAACAAGGGTGGCTACACCTTC. As protein: CASSHGTANKGGYTF.